The T cell receptor beta chain described here comes from a study of cytomegalovirus exposure and HLA in healthy donors. Study conclusions and caveats: HLA allele associations emerged for roughly 17,000 TCR beta sequences in a later analysis, at 0.05 false discovery rate. The study flagged some 170 TCR beta chains as cytomegalovirus-associated. Later analysis suggested most CMV-associated TCR beta chains were HLA-restricted. Three CMV-associated chains were confirmed in vitro to be specific for CMV antigens.

Germline loops: CDR1 MDHEN, CDR2 SYDVKM. J gave up 4 bases and V 4 bases, and 8 bases lay outside the gene matches. There are 17 residues in the CDR3. To note about this clone: The antigen remains undetermined.

PCR was performed using 60 Vbeta and 13 Jbeta primers. Method: immunoSEQ multiplex PCR; TCRdb's copy keeps in-frame clones and lacks some. The data contain 180,000 or so clones, about four fifths of them singletons. This clonotype was sampled from a woman aged 30 to 39 in good health and CMV-seronegative. Sequencing was carried out using PBMCs. The chain combines TRBV28 with TRBJ2-5, with 14 bases fitting TRBD2. In nucleotides, the CDR3 is TGTGCCAGCAGTTCCCCGACTAGCGGGGGGGCAGGAGAGACCCAGTACTTC. Its translation: CASSSPTSGGAGETQYF.